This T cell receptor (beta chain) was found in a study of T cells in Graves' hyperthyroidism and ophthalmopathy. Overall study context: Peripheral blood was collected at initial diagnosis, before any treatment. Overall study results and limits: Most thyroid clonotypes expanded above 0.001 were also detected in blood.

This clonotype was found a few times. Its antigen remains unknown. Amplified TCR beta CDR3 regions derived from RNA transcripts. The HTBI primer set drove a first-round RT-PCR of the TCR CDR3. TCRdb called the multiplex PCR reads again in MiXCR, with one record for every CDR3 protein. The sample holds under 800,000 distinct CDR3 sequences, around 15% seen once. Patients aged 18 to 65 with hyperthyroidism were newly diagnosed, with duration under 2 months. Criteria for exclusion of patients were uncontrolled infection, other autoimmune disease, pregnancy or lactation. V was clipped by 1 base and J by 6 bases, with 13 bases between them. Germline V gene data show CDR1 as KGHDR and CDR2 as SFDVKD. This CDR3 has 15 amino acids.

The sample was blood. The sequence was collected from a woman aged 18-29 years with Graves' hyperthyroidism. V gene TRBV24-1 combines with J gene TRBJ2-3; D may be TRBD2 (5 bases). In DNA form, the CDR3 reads TGTGCCACCAGTGATTTTAGGCTAGCTCCGGATACGCAGTATTTT. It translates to CATSDFRLAPDTQYF.